The present T cell receptor beta chain was sequenced within a study of regulatory T cells in long-lasting Graves disease. The study's findings and limits: Persistent Graves' disease cases displayed lower TCR diversity than newly diagnosed ones. Investigators studied peripheral blood only, not thyroid tissue.

Note on this clonotype: Its matching antigen is unknown.

According to the study, TCR beta libraries were built with iRepertoire HTBI primers and CDR3-region Arm-PCR. Per the original methods: Taken together, the samples had fewer than 65 TRBV and more than twelve TRBJ segments identified. TCRdb redid the calling of the multiplex PCR reads with MiXCR, one entry per CDR3 protein. The V and J calls were determined by TCRdb, not by the authors. Counted here are roughly 700,000 distinct CDR3 sequences, 30% occurring once; the ten biggest clones make up 35% to 55%. Trimming removed 4 bases from V and 9 bases from J, with 12 bases in between. CDR1 is SGHTA, CDR2 FQGTGA, per germline. The CDR3 has 13 residues. The time point denotes: persistent/refractory GD, antithyroid drugs over 5 years with positive TRAb. The TCR library was prepared using RNA isolated from PBMCs.

The sequence came from a female donor with Graves disease. This chain links TRBV7-3 with TRBJ2-2; D remains ambiguous. The specimen was peripheral blood mononuclear cells (PBMCs), collected when the disease was refractory, from a patient treated with antithyroid drugs. CDR3 amino acids: CASSSTPGRELFF. The CDR3 DNA is TGTGCCAGCAGCTCGACCCCTGGGAGGGAGCTGTTTTTT.